This paragraph covers one TCR beta chain sequence. The antigen is not known. These data are taken from a study of response to subunit inactivated influenza vaccine. General observations from the study: It was the authors' suggestion that each seasonal influenza vaccination recruits few new T cells.

Using its own MiXCR run on the RT-PCR reads, TCRdb lists one record per CDR3 protein. The sample has about 800,000 distinct CDR3 sequences; around 20% are singletons. Losses at the gene ends were 3 bases for V and 1 base for J; bases not matched to a gene: 7. The CDR3 sequence is 16 residues long. Per germline, CDR1 SGHNT and CDR2 YENEEA. This specimen consisted of PBMCs from blood, obtained around 5 days after vaccination. The source of this sequence is a man in his fifties or sixties who received an inactivated influenza vaccine. The chain carries TRBV11-3 and TRBJ2-3; 7 nucleotides match TRBD1. CDR3 nucleotide sequence: TGTGCCAGCAGCTTCGCTCAGGGGGTGGGCACAGATACGCAGTATTTT. This gives the protein CASSFAQGVGTDTQYF.